A single sample is the source of the 15 T cell receptor beta chains below, sequenced in a study of blood T cell repertoires in COVID-19. The repertoire was sequenced with immunoSEQ multiplex PCR; TCRdb's copy has only in-frame clones and lacks some. The table includes over 110,000 clones, roughly 84% detected once. Sequenced input: PBMCs or T cells enriched from blood (not recorded which). These receptors were taken from a man in his forties or fifties with acute COVID-19.

The V call is TRBV12-3 or TRBV12-4, the J call TRBJ1-1; D is possibly TRBD1 (6 bases). The CDR3 spans 13 residues. V shed 7 bases and J shed 5 bases, with 14 bases lying between them. The CDR3 nucleotides read TGTGCCAGCACCCGGACAGCTTCAACTGAAGCTTTCTTT. Amino acids: CASTRTASTEAFF.

This clone was seen only once. The chain couples TRBV19 to TRBJ1-5; D is uncertain. This CDR3 comprises 13 residues. Germline CDR1 and CDR2: LNHDA and SQIVND (reference sequence). The CDR3 protein is CAAGRSSNQPQHF. The CDR3 DNA reads as TGTGCGGCGGGGAGGTCAAGCAATCAGCCCCAGCATTTT.

The gene calls are TRBV10-1 and TRBJ1-2, with no clear D. CDR3 length: 12 amino acids. Trimming took off 3 bases at V and 4 bases at J, with 6 bases between the two ends. Germline CDR1 and CDR2: WNHNN and SYGVQD (reference sequence). The CDR3 coding sequence is TGCGCCAGCAGTGACGGTGCCTATGGCTACACCTTC. Protein product: CASSDGAYGYTF.

The CDR3 DNA reads TGTGCCAGCAGCTTAGAGTACGGAAGTGCAGGGGGCTACACCTTC. It codes for CASSLEYGSAGGYTF. The chain carries TRBV7-9 and TRBJ1-2; the D gene is possibly TRBD1 (5 bases). Germline loops: CDR1 SEHNR, CDR2 FQNEAQ (reference sequence). The CDR3 sequence is 15 residues long. The V gene lost 1 base and the J gene lost 8 bases, with 17 bases spanning the gap.

The chain links TRBV5-1 to TRBJ2-1; 8 bases are a match to TRBD1. Germline CDR1 SGHRS, CDR2 YFSETQ. This CDR3 contains 18 residues. V shed 3 bases, J shed 5 bases, and the junction held 16 bases outside the gene matches. CDR3 DNA sequence: TGCGCCAGCAGCTCCCACTCCGGGACAGGAGACCCAAACAATGAGCAGTTCTTC. Its protein is CASSSHSGTGDPNNEQFF.

This chain uses TRBV15 with TRBJ2-7; a weak D match, TRBD2 (6 bases). Trimming removed 1 base at V and 0 bases at J, with 13 bases between. Per the germline V gene, CDR1 is LNHNV and CDR2 is YYDKDF (reference sequence). The CDR3 totals 16 residues. The CDR3 here is CATSRGGRGLSYEQYF. CDR3 bases: TGTGCCACCAGCAGAGGAGGGCGGGGCCTCTCCTACGAGCAGTACTTC.

This clone has just a few counts. The V gene is TRBV3-1 (or the pseudogene TRBV3-2), the J gene TRBJ1-5, with 7 bases lining up with TRBD1. The CDR3 length is 15 residues. Trimming cost V 6 bases and J 2 bases; bases outside gene matches: 7. Germline CDR1 is LGHDT and CDR2 is YNNKEL (reference sequence). The CDR3 DNA sequence: TGTGCCAGCAGTTCGAACAGGGGATGCAATCAGCCCCAGCATTTT. Encoded protein: CASSSNRGCNQPQHF.

The chain combines TRBV5-1 with TRBJ1-2; D uncertain. The V and J ends lost 0 bases and 6 bases respectively, with 12 bases between them. Germline-derived CDR1 and CDR2 are SGHRS and YFSETQ. This CDR3 contains 14 residues. CDR3 nucleotides: TGCGCCAGCAGCTTGGCGGTCGAGAGGGATGGCTACACCTTC. This translates into CASSLAVERDGYTF.

This chain connects TRBV7-9 to TRBJ2-3; TRBD2 agrees at 14 bases. The CDR3 consists of 15 residues. Germline lookup yields CDR1 SEHNR and CDR2 FQNEAQ (reference sequence). The J segment lost 7 bases and the V segment lost 3 bases, leaving 3 bases of the junction unmatched. The CDR3 reads CASSLGTSGGHTQYF. The CDR3 coding sequence is TGTGCCAGCAGCTTGGGGACTAGCGGGGGACATACGCAGTATTTT. Based on the CDR3 plus reference TRBV7-9 and TRBJ2-3, the full variable domain is DTGVSQNPRHKITKRGQNVTFRCDPISEHNRLYWYRQTLGQGPEFLTYFQNEAQLEKSRLLSDRFSAERPKGSFSTLEIQRTEQGDSAMYLCASSLGTSGGHTQYFGPGTRLTVL.

V usage is TRBV27 and J usage is TRBJ1-1, with TRBD1 identical over 8 bases. Germline-derived CDR1 and CDR2 are MNHEY and SMNVEV (reference sequence). Germline trimming cut 5 bases from V and 1 base from J; bases unmatched to any gene: 3. This CDR3 has 14 residues. The CDR3 coding sequence is TGTGCCAGCAGTGCCGGGACAGGGAACACTGAAGCTTTCTTT. As protein: CASSAGTGNTEAFF.

This chain uses TRBV25-1 with TRBJ2-1, with D perhaps TRBD1 (5 bases). The germline gives CDR1 MGHDK, CDR2 SYGVNS. This CDR3 has 17 amino acids. V was clipped by 3 bases and J by 0 bases, with 15 bases between them. The CDR3 DNA is TGTGCCAGCAGTGAGTCCGCGACAGTAGGCTCCTACAATGAGCAGTTCTTC. It is translated as CASSESATVGSYNEQFF.

A few counts support this clone. V usage is TRBV27 and J usage is TRBJ1-2; TRBD1 matches 7 bases. The germline CDR1 and CDR2 sequences are MNHEY and SMNVEV (reference sequence). Trimming removed 2 bases from V and 5 bases from J; junction bases left unmatched: 8. This CDR3 is 15 amino acids long. CDR3 nucleotides: TGTGCCAGCAGTTTAAGCCTTAGGGGGCTATATGGCTACACCTTC. Translation: CASSLSLRGLYGYTF.

In this sample, this clone turned up a few times. The chain is built from TRBV30 and TRBJ1-2; D gene unclear. CDR3 size: 14 residues. From germline, CDR1 is GTSNPN and CDR2 SVGIG (reference sequence). V was pared by 1 base and J by 4 bases, with 13 bases between. Here the CDR3 reads CAWSAGSAGYGYTF. The CDR3 bases are TGTGCCTGGAGTGCAGGTTCTGCTGGCTATGGCTACACCTTC.

The chain recombines TRBV5-1 with TRBJ1-1; D is possibly TRBD1 (5 bases). The germline V gene encodes CDR1 SGHRS and CDR2 YFSETQ. CDR3 length: 15 residues. Trimming pared 5 bases from V and 2 bases from J, leaving 16 bases between. CDR3 in DNA: TGCGCCAGCAGTCCCGTAGGGGAGGGCAACACTGAAGCTTTCTTT. This codes for CASSPVGEGNTEAFF.

The J gene is TRBJ1-5, the V gene TRBV28, with D hard to call. V shed 4 bases and J shed 0 bases, with 13 bases lying between them. Germline-derived CDR1 and CDR2 are MDHEN and SYDVKM. The CDR3 contains 16 residues. The CDR3, as DNA: TGTGCCAGCAGTTCCGGCGGGCGGTATAGCAATCAGCCCCAGCATTTT. Protein: CASSSGGRYSNQPQHF.